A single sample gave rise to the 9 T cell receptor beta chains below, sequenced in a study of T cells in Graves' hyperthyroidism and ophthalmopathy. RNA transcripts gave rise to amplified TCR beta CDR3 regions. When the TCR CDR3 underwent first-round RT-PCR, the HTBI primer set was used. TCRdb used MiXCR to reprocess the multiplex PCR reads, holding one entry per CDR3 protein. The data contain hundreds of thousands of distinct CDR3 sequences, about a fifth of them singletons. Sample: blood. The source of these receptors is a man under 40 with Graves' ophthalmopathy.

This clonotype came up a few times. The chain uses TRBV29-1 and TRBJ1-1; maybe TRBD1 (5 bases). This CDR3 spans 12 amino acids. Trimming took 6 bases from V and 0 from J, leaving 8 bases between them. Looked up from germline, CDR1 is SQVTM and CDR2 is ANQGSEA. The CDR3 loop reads CSVLDMNTEAFF. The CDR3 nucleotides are TGCAGCGTGTTGGACATGAACACTGAAGCTTTCTTT. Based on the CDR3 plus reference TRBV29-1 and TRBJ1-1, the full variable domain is SAVISQKPSRDICQRGTSLTIQCQVDSQVTMMFWYRQQPGQSLTLIATANQGSEATYESGFVIDKFPISRPNLTFSTLTVSNMSPEDSSIYLCSVLDMNTEAFFGQGTRLTVV.

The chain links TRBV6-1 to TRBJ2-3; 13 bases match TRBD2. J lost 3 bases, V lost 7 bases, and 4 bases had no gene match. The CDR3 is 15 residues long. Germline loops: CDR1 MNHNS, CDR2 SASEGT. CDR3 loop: CASTPGLAGTDTQYF. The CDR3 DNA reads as TGTGCCAGCACCCCGGGACTAGCGGGAACAGATACGCAGTATTTT.

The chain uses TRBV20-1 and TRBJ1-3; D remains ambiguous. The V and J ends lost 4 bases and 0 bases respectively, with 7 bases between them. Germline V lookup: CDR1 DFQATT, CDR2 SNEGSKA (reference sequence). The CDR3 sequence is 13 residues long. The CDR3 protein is CSAIKNSGNTIYF. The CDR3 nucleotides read TGCAGTGCTATTAAAAACTCTGGAAACACCATATATTTT.

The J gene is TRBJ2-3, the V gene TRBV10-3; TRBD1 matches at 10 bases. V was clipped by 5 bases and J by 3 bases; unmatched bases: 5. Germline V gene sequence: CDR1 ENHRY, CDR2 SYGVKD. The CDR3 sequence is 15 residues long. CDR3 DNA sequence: TGTGCCATCAGTCCCCGGGACAGGGGTACAGATACGCAGTATTTT. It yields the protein CAISPRDRGTDTQYF.

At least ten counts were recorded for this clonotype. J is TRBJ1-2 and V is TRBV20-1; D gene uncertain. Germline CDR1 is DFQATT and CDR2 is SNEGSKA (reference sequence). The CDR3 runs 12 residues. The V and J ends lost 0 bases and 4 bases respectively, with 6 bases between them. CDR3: CSAREGIYGYTF. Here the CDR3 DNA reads TGCAGTGCTAGAGAAGGGATCTATGGCTACACCTTC.

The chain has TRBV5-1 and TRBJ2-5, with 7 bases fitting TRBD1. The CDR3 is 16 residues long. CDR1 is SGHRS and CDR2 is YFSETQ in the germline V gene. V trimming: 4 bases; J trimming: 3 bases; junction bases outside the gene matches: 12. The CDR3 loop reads CASSPHLTGYEETQYF. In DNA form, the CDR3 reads TGCGCCAGCAGCCCACACCTGACAGGGTATGAAGAGACCCAGTACTTC.

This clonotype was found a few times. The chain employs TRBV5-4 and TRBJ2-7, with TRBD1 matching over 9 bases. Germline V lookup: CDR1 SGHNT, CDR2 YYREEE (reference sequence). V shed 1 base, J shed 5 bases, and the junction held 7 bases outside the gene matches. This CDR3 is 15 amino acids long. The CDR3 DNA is TGTGCCAGCAGCTTGATGCCGGGACAGGGTGACGAGCAGTACTTC. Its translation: CASSLMPGQGDEQYF. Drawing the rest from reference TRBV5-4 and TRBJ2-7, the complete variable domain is ETGVTQSPTHLIKTRGQQVTLRCSSQSGHNTVSWYQQALGQGPQFIFQYYREEENGRGNFPPRFSGLQFPNYSSELNVNALELDDSALYLCASSLMPGQGDEQYFGPGTRLTVT.

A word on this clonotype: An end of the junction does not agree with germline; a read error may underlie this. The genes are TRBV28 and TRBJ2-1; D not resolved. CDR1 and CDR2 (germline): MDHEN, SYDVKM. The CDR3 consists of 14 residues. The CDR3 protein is CASSQATTYNEQSF. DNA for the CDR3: TGTGCCAGCAGTCAGGCGACGACCTACAATGAGCAGTCCTTC.

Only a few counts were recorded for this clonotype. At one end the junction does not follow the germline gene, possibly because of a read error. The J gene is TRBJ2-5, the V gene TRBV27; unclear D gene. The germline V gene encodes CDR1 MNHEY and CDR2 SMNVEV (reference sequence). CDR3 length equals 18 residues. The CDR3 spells CASSLSGPSQAEQETQYF. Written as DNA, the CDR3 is TGTGCCAGCAGTCTATCGGGCCCAAGCCAGGCGGAACAAGAGACCCAGTACTTC.